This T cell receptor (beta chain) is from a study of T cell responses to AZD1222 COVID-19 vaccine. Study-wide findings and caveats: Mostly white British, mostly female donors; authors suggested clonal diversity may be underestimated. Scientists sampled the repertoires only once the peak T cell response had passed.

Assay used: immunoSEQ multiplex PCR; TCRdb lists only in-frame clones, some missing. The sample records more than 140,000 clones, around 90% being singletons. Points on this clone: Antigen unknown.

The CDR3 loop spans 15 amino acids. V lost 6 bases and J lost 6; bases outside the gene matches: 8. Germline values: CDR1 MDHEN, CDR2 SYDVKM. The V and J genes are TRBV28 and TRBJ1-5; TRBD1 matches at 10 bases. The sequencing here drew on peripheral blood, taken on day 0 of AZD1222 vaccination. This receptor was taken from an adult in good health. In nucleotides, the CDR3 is TGTGCCAGCAGCCCTGGACAGGGGGGCGGTCAGCCCCAGCATTTT. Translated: CASSPGQGGGQPQHF.